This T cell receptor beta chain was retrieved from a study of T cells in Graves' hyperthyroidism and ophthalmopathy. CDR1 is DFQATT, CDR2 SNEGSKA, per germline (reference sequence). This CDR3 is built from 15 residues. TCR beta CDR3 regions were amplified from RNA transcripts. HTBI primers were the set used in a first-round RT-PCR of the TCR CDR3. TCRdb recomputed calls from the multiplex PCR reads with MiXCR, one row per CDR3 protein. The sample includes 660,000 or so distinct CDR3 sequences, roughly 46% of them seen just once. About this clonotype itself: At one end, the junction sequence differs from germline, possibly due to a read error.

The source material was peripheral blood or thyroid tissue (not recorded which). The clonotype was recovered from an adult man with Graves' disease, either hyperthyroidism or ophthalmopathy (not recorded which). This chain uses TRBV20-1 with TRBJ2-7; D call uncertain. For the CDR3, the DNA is TGCAGTGCTAGGGTGTCGACGGCCTACTCCTGCGAGCAGTACTTC. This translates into CSARVSTAYSCEQYF.